This T cell receptor (beta chain) was captured in a study of Ad26.COV2.S vaccination and SARS-CoV-2 variants. Turning to the study itself: Dosing was one shot or two shots 56 days apart. Findings of the study overall: Vaccine recipients and placebo recipients showed similar non-spike TCR breadth.

Only in-frame clones appear in the TCRdb table, and some are missing; sequencing was by immunoSEQ multiplex PCR. The repertoire holds roughly 420,000 clones, with roughly 90% as singletons. As for treatment: roughly 18 received Ad26.COV2.S at low or high dose, single or two shots; several received placebo; per-sample allocation not given. Material that was analyzed had been drawn on day 63 after the first vaccine or placebo injection. Comment on this clone: Its antigen is currently unknown. The same CDR3 also results from other DNA sequences found in this sample.

The CDR3 extends over 11 amino acids. CDR1 is MNHEY and CDR2 is SMNVEV in the germline V gene (reference sequence). The V and J ends lost 6 bases and 5 bases respectively, with 7 bases between them. The chain links TRBV27 to TRBJ2-5; D is unresolved. The clonotype originates from a person between 18 and 65 years old who received the Ad26.COV2.S COVID-19 vaccine or a placebo. The sequenced sample was peripheral blood, obtained in a trial of Ad26.COV2.S vaccine versus placebo. CDR3 amino acids: CASSLSETQYF. The CDR3 DNA reads TGTGCCAGCAGCCTGTCTGAGACCCAGTACTTC.